The 17 T cell receptor beta chains below were found in one sample sequenced in a study of shared clonotypes between healthy human individuals. Libraries were prepared by immunoSEQ multiplex PCR; TCRdb keeps only in-frame clonotypes and omits some of them. The sample lists roughly 700,000 clones, less than 85% occurring once. The sample comprised memory CD4+ T cells sorted from blood. The subset was: CD45RA-negative fraction. These receptor sequences come from a woman younger than 45 in good health.

The chain carries TRBV7-9 and TRBJ2-7, with a weak D call TRBD2 (6 bases). The ends were cut back, 5 bases at V and 7 bases at J, with 12 bases in the middle. CDR1 is SEHNR, CDR2 FQNEAQ, per germline (reference sequence). The CDR3 runs to 12 residues. Written as DNA, the CDR3 is TGTGCCAGCAGCCACGGGGGAAGAGAGCAGTACTTC. Translation gives CASSHGGREQYF. The complete variable domain, with remaining parts taken from reference TRBV7-9 and TRBJ2-7, reads DTGVSQNPRHKITKRGQNVTFRCDPISEHNRLYWYRQTLGQGPEFLTYFQNEAQLEKSRLLSDRFSAERPKGSFSTLEIQRTEQGDSAMYLCASSHGGREQYFGPGTRLTVT.

This clone was detected only once. This sequence joins TRBV6-6 and TRBJ2-7; D unresolved. Germline V gene sequence: CDR1 MNHNY, CDR2 SVGAGI (reference sequence). V was clipped by 5 bases and J by 7 bases, with 21 bases between them. This CDR3 contains 15 residues. The chain's CDR3 is CASSPQTSLVGEQYF. CDR3 sequence (DNA): TGTGCCAGCAGTCCCCAGACTTCCTTAGTGGGGGAGCAGTACTTC.

V gene TRBV9 combines with J gene TRBJ2-5; D unresolved. Looked up from germline, CDR1 is SGDLS and CDR2 is YYNGEE. The CDR3 has 13 amino acids. V shed 7 bases and J shed 3 bases, with 13 bases lying between them. Here the CDR3 DNA reads TGTGCCAGCTCTCCGACTCTTAAAGAGACCCAGTACTTC. Translated, it gives CASSPTLKETQYF.

The V gene is TRBV6-1, the J gene TRBJ2-7; 14 bases fit TRBD2. This CDR3 spans 15 amino acids. Germline V gene data show CDR1 as MNHNS and CDR2 as SASEGT. V was pared by 7 bases and J by 0 bases, with 2 bases of the junction left unmatched. The CDR3, as DNA: TGTGCCAGCATTGGGACTAGCGGGAGCTCCTACGAGCAGTACTTC. Translated, it gives CASIGTSGSSYEQYF.

The chain is built from TRBV5-1 and TRBJ2-3, with 8 bases matching TRBD2. Germline-derived CDR1 and CDR2 are SGHRS and YFSETQ. V lost 4 bases to trimming and J lost 4 bases; unmatched junction nucleotides: 11. This CDR3 has 16 residues. The CDR3 loop is CASSTRRREAADTQYF. As DNA, the CDR3 is TGCGCCAGCAGCACCCGGCGGCGGGAGGCTGCAGATACGCAGTATTTT.

CDR3 bases: TGTGCCAGCTCACCAAGGACACTCTCTGGGGCCAACGTCCTGACTTTC. Protein product: CASSPRTLSGANVLTF. This rearrangement joins TRBV18 to TRBJ2-6; perhaps TRBD1 as D (5 bases). The ends were cut back, 2 bases at V and 0 bases at J, with 8 bases in the middle. The CDR3 loop spans 16 amino acids. The germline gives CDR1 KGHSH, CDR2 LQKENI.

V and J are TRBV5-1 and TRBJ2-7; 8 nucleotides match TRBD2. The germline V gene encodes CDR1 SGHRS and CDR2 YFSETQ. There are 16 residues in the CDR3. V lost 0 bases to trimming and J lost 2 bases; unmatched junction nucleotides: 7. The CDR3 DNA follows: TGCGCCAGCAGCTTGGAGGGCGGGAGGTCGACCTACGAGCAGTACTTC. This sequence encodes CASSLEGGRSTYEQYF.

The chain carries TRBV28 and TRBJ1-2; D call uncertain. In germline, CDR1 is MDHEN, CDR2 SYDVKM. Trimming shortened V by 5 bases and J by 1 base, and 14 bases separated the two germline ends. CDR3 length: 15 residues. CDR3 nucleotide sequence: TGTGCCAGCAGTCCCGGATCGTCAAGTAACTATGGCTACACCTTC. It encodes CASSPGSSSNYGYTF.

This clone appeared a few times. The rearrangement uses TRBV5-4 and TRBJ1-3; weak D call: TRBD1 (5 bases). The V gene lost 3 bases and the J gene lost 4 bases, with 11 bases spanning the gap. Germline loops: CDR1 SGHNT, CDR2 YYREEE (reference sequence). The CDR3 runs 14 residues. The CDR3 here is CASSSIGAGNTIYF. The CDR3, as DNA: TGTGCCAGCAGCTCTATCGGGGCGGGAAACACCATATATTTT.

This chain connects TRBV15 to TRBJ2-2; 7 positions match TRBD2. The germline V gene has CDR1 LNHNV and CDR2 YYDKDF (reference sequence). V was pared by 1 base and J by 5 bases, with 16 bases of the junction left unmatched. The CDR3 runs 19 residues. CDR3 DNA sequence: TGTGCCACCAGCAGAGTTCTAGGGTGGGAGGGCCGTCAGACCGGGGAGCTGTTTTTT. This encodes CATSRVLGWEGRQTGELFF.

This chain joins TRBV27 and TRBJ2-7; 15 nucleotides line up with TRBD2. The ends lost 7 bases at V and 0 bases at J; junction bases unmatched: 7. CDR1 is MNHEY and CDR2 is SMNVEV in the germline V gene (reference sequence). The CDR3 consists of 17 residues. The CDR3 DNA follows: TGTGCCAGCACCTCAGGACTAGCGGGAGGGAACTCCTACGAGCAGTACTTC. Encoded protein: CASTSGLAGGNSYEQYF.

The sample holds a few counts of this clone. The V and J genes are TRBV6-1 and TRBJ2-7, with 8 nucleotides matching TRBD2. Germline CDR1 and CDR2: MNHNS and SASEGT. The CDR3 sequence is 14 residues long. J gave up 6 bases and V 4 bases, and 8 bases lay outside the gene matches. CDR3 residues: CASSVLAGGGEQYF. The CDR3 DNA is TGTGCCAGCAGTGTACTGGCGGGAGGTGGCGAGCAGTACTTC.

V gene TRBV19 combines with J gene TRBJ1-2, with TRBD1 matching 12 bases. The V gene's germline CDR1 is LNHDA and CDR2 SQIVND (reference sequence). The CDR3 sequence is 15 residues long. The V gene end was trimmed by 5 bases and the J gene end by 6 bases; junction bases not matched to a gene: 7. CDR3 nucleotides: TGTGCCAGTAGTCCCGGGGGACAGGGGGCGCATGGCTACACCTTC. Translation gives CASSPGGQGAHGYTF.

Regarding this clone: Other DNA sequences from this sample encode an identical CDR3 as well. The rearrangement joins TRBV19 to TRBJ2-3; a possible D gene is TRBD2 (6 bases). Trimming removed 5 bases from V and 6 bases from J, with 9 bases in between. The CDR3 runs 12 residues. Germline V CDR1 and CDR2: LNHDA, SQIVND (reference sequence). DNA of the CDR3: TGTGCCAGTAGTCCACGGGGGGATACGCAGTATTTT. Translating gives CASSPRGDTQYF.

This sequence joins TRBV10-2 and TRBJ1-2; 7 nucleotides match TRBD1. There are 12 residues in the CDR3. The J segment lost 2 bases and the V segment lost 10 bases, leaving 4 bases of the junction unmatched. Germline V gene data show CDR1 as WSHSY and CDR2 as SAAADI. The CDR3 sequence is CATDRENYGYTF. The CDR3, as DNA: TGCGCCACCGACAGGGAAAACTATGGCTACACCTTC.

Details on this clone: A much larger clone is a single base away; this may be a read error. This chain links TRBV6-1 with TRBJ2-3; no clear D. The CDR3 loop spans 11 amino acids. Germline assignment: CDR1 MNHNS and CDR2 SASEGT. V lost 6 bases and J 3 bases, leaving 4 bases between the germline ends. The DNA of the CDR3 is TGTGCCAGCAGCGATACAGATACGCAGTATTTT. Its translation: CASSDTDTQYF.

The chain employs TRBV30 and TRBJ1-5, with D perhaps TRBD1 (6 bases). Germline V gene lookup returns CDR1 GTSNPN and CDR2 SVGIG (reference sequence). The CDR3 totals 15 residues. With 0 bases removed from V and 7 bases from J, the gap between germline ends came to 16 bases. The CDR3 coding sequence is TGTGCCTGGAGTGTAAGGGGGTGGGGGGAGCAGCCCCAGCATTTT. Protein: CAWSVRGWGEQPQHF.